Included here is one T cell receptor beta chain sequence, with context. No antigen is known for it. Base-call qualities are not available, and no considerably larger clone is one nucleotide away. Participants in the prospective study were aged 18 to 89 years, lived in under 30 United States geographic areas, and enrolled through a virtual design. To assign participants to cohorts, the prospective study relied on clinical history that participants themselves reported in a screening survey and a study questionnaire. For ImmuneRACE Cohort 3, a participant was defined as recovered based on two consecutive negative NP/OP PCR tests, clearance by a healthcare professional, or resolution of symptoms. In the prospective study, whole blood, serum and a nasopharyngeal or oropharyngeal swab were collected from each participant by mobile phlebotomists. Additional blood draws and questionnaires over a 2-month period could optionally be provided by prospective study participants. Before DNA extraction, blood samples from the prospective study were shipped at room temperature or frozen.

The source of the sample is a study of blood T cell repertoires in COVID-19 (dated by TCRdb to 2019 to 2021). For the study in its entirety: Samples from collaborators originated in the United States, Italy and Spain and spanned both the acute and convalescent phases of COVID-19. The material from the prospective study consisted of cDNA or gDNA derived from T cells, B-cell-depleted T cells, or PBMCs. Deeply sampled blood TCRbeta repertoires from subjects exposed to, actively infected with, or recovered from COVID-19 were included in the dataset. A freely available public database, intended as a resource for researchers studying the immune response to SARS-CoV-2, is where the repertoires were released. Samples were obtained from the ongoing ImmuneRACE study (first 160 participants) and from some 1,200 subjects provided by 6 global collaborators. Sample metadata almost always included a de-identified subject ID, COVID-19 status, age in years and sex. Where available, HLA class I and class II types were taken from metadata supplied by the sample provider and were not determined by assay-based typing. General findings and caveats noted by the study authors: Clinical and demographic metadata were provided uncurated, with the amount varying by source and participant.

Ends trimmed: V by 2 bases, J by 7 bases; bases unmatched to a gene: 10. The CDR3, from cysteine to phenylalanine, totals 15 residues. Just the 45-base CDR3 DNA is kept, in frame starting at base 1. Taken from the germline V gene (reference sequence), the CDR1 and CDR2 loops are SEHNR and FQNEAQ. TCRbeta CDR3 regions were amplified from genomic DNA by means of the immunoSEQ Assay, a bias-controlled multiplex PCR. For the original study's pipeline: The number of nucleated cells in each sample was estimated by amplification of reference gene primers within the assay. To quantify the absolute abundance of each unique TCRbeta CDR3 rearrangement, sequence reads were collapsed and filtered. Productive Simpson clonality was computed per sample as the square root of Simpson's diversity index over productive rearrangements. TCRdb retrieved this table from immuneACCESS and kept in-frame rearrangements only. Not all clones are present; in checked studies, unresolved V genes account for under half, and no reason is known for the remainder. The DNA was the basis for D and trimming; V, J and clone size are from that table. In all, the sample holds more than 300,000 clones, and more than 75% of those were seen once. Clones ranked in the top ten supply around 1.2% of the sample.

This clonotype was sampled from a woman in her late teens or twenties who had recovered from COVID-19. Recombination connected TRBV7-9 to TRBJ2-7, with 8 junctional bases fitting TRBD2. Sequencing was done on a sample of PBMCs or T cells enriched from blood (not recorded which). For the CDR3, the sequence is CASSLSGTSVGEQYF. In nucleotide form, the sequence is TGTGCCAGCAGCTTATCCGGGACTAGTGTCGGGGAGCAGTACTTC. When the CDR3 is completed using the reference TRBV7-9 and TRBJ2-7 genes on either side, the full variable domain is DTGVSQNPRHKITKRGQNVTFRCDPISEHNRLYWYRQTLGQGPEFLTYFQNEAQLEKSRLLSDRFSAERPKGSFSTLEIQRTEQGDSAMYLCASSLSGTSVGEQYFGPGTRLTVT.